The 7 T cell receptor beta chains below all came from one sample that was sequenced in a study of OX40 agonist ivuxolimab in advanced cancers. Repertoires were generated with immunoSEQ multiplex PCR, while TCRdb's copy carries only in-frame clones and drops some. The top ten hold under 3.5% of the sample, which has tens of thousands of clones, around four fifths seen once. Specimen: CD4+ or CD8+ T cells sorted from blood, collected in a trial of the OX40 agonist ivuxolimab. All receptors come from an adult with an advanced solid tumor such as melanoma, head and neck, liver or kidney cancer.

V usage is TRBV28 and J usage is TRBJ1-4; D unclear. Germline loops: CDR1 MDHEN, CDR2 SYDVKM. This CDR3 spans 13 amino acids. The ends were cut back, 5 bases at V and 5 bases at J, with 9 bases in the middle. The CDR3 DNA reads TGTGCCAGCAGTGTACCCGAAAATGAAAAACTGTTTTTT. Its protein product is CASSVPENEKLFF.

The V and J genes are TRBV27 and TRBJ2-2, with D perhaps matching TRBD1 (6 bases). Germline V gives CDR1 MNHEY, CDR2 SMNVEV (reference sequence). The CDR3 is 13 amino acids. V lost 8 bases to trimming and J lost 4 bases, with 11 bases between them. The CDR3 region is CASGGYFTGELFF. Written as DNA, the CDR3 is TGTGCCAGCGGGGGCTATTTCACCGGGGAGCTGTTTTTT.

This clone appeared a single time. The rearrangement links TRBV11-2 to TRBJ1-2; D is ambiguous. The V end was cut by 4 bases, the J end by 4 bases, with 16 bases between. The CDR3 spans 15 residues. Germline CDR1 is SGHAT and CDR2 is FQNNGV. The CDR3 loop is CASSSTWRGVYGYTF. DNA of the CDR3: TGTGCCAGCAGCTCAACATGGCGGGGTGTCTATGGCTACACCTTC.

The genes are TRBV29-1 and TRBJ2-5, with 8 bases that match TRBD1. There are 14 residues in the CDR3. V was clipped by 6 bases and J by 1 base; unmatched bases: 7. Germline V lookup: CDR1 SQVTM, CDR2 ANQGSEA. The CDR3 DNA reads as TGCAGCGTAGGGGACAGGCCTCTCCAAGAGACCCAGTACTTC. Its translation is CSVGDRPLQETQYF. The whole variable domain, remainder taken from reference TRBV29-1 and TRBJ2-5, is SAVISQKPSRDICQRGTSLTIQCQVDSQVTMMFWYRQQPGQSLTLIATANQGSEATYESGFVIDKFPISRPNLTFSTLTVSNMSPEDSSIYLCSVGDRPLQETQYFGPGTRLLVL.

The chain has TRBV7-3 and TRBJ2-2, with D possibly being TRBD2 (6 bases). There are 14 residues in the CDR3. Trimming stripped 5 bases from V and 6 bases from J, with 13 bases between. Germline loops: CDR1 SGHTA, CDR2 FQGTGA. CDR3 in DNA: TGTGCCAGCAGCGAGGAGGGTCCCCCCGGGGAGCTGTTTTTT. It yields the protein CASSEEGPPGELFF.

CDR3 region: CASSLETGQSPLHF. CDR3 coding DNA: TGTGCCAGCAGCTTGGAGACAGGACAATCACCCCTCCACTTT. V is TRBV5-6 and J is TRBJ1-6, with TRBD1 as a possible D gene (6 bases). V lost 0 bases, J lost 10 bases, and 11 bases lay in between. The CDR3 runs 14 residues. Germline V gene data show CDR1 as SGHDT and CDR2 as YYEEEE.

The table lists this clone with a few counts. The V call is TRBV19, the J call TRBJ1-5, with D perhaps TRBD1 (5 bases). Germline values: CDR1 LNHDA, CDR2 SQIVND (reference sequence). The CDR3 covers 15 residues. V lost 7 bases to trimming and J lost 7 bases, with 20 bases between them. CDR3 sequence (DNA): TGTGCCAGTACCTCCCGGGGCGGACCGGGGCAGCCCCAGCATTTT. Translation: CASTSRGGPGQPQHF. Full variable domain (rest looked up from reference TRBV19 and TRBJ1-5): DGGITQSPKYLFRKEGQNVTLSCEQNLNHDAMYWYRQDPGQGLRLIYYSQIVNDFQKGDIAEGYSVSREKKESFPLTVTSAQKNPTAFYLCASTSRGGPGQPQHFGDGTRLSIL.